A few counts support the clone carrying this TCR beta chain. Its specificity is not known. The data are from a study of Ad26.COV2.S vaccination and SARS-CoV-2 variants. The germline V and J ends were trimmed by 4 bases and 3 bases, with 20 bases remaining between them. The CDR3 sequence is 16 residues long. CDR1 and CDR2 from the germline V gene are GTSNPN and SVGIG (reference sequence). Points from the study as a whole: Spike-specific TCR breadth in vaccine recipients exceeded that seen in placebo recipients. Reported findings describe substantial breadth in spike-specific CD8+ and CD4+ T cell responses following vaccination. Whether participants received vaccine or placebo, their non-spike TCR breadth was similar.

Sequenced by immunoSEQ multiplex PCR; TCRdb stores in-frame clones only, minus some. Here the sample spans roughly 390,000 clones, roughly nine tenths being singletons. Sample treatment: some 20 received Ad26.COV2.S at low or high dose, single or two shots; roughly five received placebo; per-sample allocation not given. Collection of the samples took place on day 63 after the first injection of vaccine or placebo. Vaccine was an Ad26 vector expressing Wuhan-strain SARS-CoV-2 spike. The chain combines TRBV30 with TRBJ2-3; TRBD2 might be the D (6 bases). The sequence derives from a person between 18 and 60 years old who received the Ad26.COV2.S COVID-19 vaccine or a placebo. The sequences come from peripheral blood, collected in a trial of Ad26.COV2.S vaccine versus placebo. The DNA of the CDR3 is TGTGCCTGGACCATCGGCGGAGGGGTGCCGACAGATACGCAGTATTTT. This codes for CAWTIGGGVPTDTQYF.